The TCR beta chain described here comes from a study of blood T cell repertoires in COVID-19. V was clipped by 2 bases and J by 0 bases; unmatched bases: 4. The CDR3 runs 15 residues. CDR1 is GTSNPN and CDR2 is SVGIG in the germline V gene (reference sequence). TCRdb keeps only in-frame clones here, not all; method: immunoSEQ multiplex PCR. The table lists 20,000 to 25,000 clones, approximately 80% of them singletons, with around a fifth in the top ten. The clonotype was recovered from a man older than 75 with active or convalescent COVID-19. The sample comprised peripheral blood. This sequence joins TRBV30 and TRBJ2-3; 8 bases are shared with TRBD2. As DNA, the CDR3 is TGTGCCTGGAGTTTTAGCGGGGTTAGCACAGATACGCAGTATTTT. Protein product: CAWSFSGVSTDTQYF.